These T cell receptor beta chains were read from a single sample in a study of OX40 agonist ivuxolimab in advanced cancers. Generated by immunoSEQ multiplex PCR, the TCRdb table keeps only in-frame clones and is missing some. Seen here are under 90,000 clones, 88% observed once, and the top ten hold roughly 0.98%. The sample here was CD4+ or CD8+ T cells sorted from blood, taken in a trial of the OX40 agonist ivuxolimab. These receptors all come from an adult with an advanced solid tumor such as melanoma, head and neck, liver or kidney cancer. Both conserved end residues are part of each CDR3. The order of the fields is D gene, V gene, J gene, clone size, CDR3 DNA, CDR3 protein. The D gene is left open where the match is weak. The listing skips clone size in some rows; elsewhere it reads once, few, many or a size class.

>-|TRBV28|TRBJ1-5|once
TGTGCCAGCAGTTTGGTGGGCAATCAGCCCCAGCATTTT
CASSLVGNQPQHF
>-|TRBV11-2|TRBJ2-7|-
TGTGCCAGCAGCTTCGCGGACTATACCGAGCAGTACTTC
CASSFADYTEQYF
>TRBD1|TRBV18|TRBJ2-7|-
TGTGCCAGCTCACCACGGACAGGGGGCGGTTACGAGCAGTACTTC
CASSPRTGGGYEQYF
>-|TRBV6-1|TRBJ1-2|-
TGTGCCAGCAGTGACGAATTCGACAGTCGCAACTATGGCTACACCTTC
CASSDEFDSRNYGYTF
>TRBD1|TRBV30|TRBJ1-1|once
TGTGCCTGGAGTCTCAGGGGGCTATTGGACACTGAAGCTTTCTTT
CAWSLRGLLDTEAFF
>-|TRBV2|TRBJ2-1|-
TGTGCCAGCAGCCGCCCGCCGCGGCGCTCCAATGAGCAGTTCTTC
CASSRPPRRSNEQFF
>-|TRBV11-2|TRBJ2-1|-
TGTGCCAGCAGCCCCGCTTGGGGATACAATGAGCAGTTCTTC
CASSPAWGYNEQFF
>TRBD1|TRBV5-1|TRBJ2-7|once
TGCGCCAGCAGCTGGGGGACAGGGGCCTACGAGCAGTACTTC
CASSWGTGAYEQYF
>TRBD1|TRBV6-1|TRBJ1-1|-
TGTGCCAGCAGTATCCGGACAGGAGCTAACACTGAAGCTTTCTTT
CASSIRTGANTEAFF
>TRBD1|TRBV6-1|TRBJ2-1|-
TGTGCCAGCAGGACCGGGACAGGGGGTGAGAATGAGCAGTTCTTC
CASRTGTGGENEQFF
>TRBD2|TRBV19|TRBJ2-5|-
TGTGCCAGTAGTTCAAGACTAGCGGGAGACCAAGAGACCCAGTACTTC
CASSSRLAGDQETQYF
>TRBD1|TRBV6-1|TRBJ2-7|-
TGTGCCAGCAGTAGGACAGGGTGGGACGAGCAGTACTTC
CASSRTGWDEQYF
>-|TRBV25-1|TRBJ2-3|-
TGTGCCAGCAGTCTGGCCGGCGGCACAGATACGCAGTATTTT
CASSLAGGTDTQYF
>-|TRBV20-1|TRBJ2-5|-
TGCAGTGCTAGAAAAGAGACCCAGTACTTC
CSARKETQYF
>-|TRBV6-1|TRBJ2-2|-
TGTGCCAGCACCAGGCTCTCCGGGGAGCTGTTTTTT
CASTRLSGELFF
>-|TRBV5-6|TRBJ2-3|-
TGTGCCAGCAGCTTGAGGGGCGCGCGCACAGATACGCAGTATTTT
CASSLRGARTDTQYF
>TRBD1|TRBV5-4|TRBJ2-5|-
TGTGCCAGCAGCCTAGACAGGGTGGGGTGGGAGACCCAGTACTTC
CASSLDRVGWETQYF
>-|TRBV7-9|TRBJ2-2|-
TGTGCCAGCAGCTTAGCTGGTGGCACCGGGGAGCTGTTTTTT
CASSLAGGTGELFF
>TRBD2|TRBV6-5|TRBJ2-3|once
TGTGCCAGCAGTTACTTCCTAGCGGGAGGCACAGATACGCAGTATTTT
CASSYFLAGGTDTQYF
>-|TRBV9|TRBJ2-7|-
TGTGCCAGCAGCGTACGGGACGGCTCCTACGAGCAGTACTTC
CASSVRDGSYEQYF
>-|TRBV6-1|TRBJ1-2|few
TGTGCCAGCAGTGTCAGACAGGATCACTATGGCTACACCTTC
CASSVRQDHYGYTF
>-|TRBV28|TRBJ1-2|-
TGTGCCATCTCGGCGACAATTGGGTATGGCTACACCTTC
CAISATIGYGYTF
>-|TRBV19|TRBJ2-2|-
TGTGCCAGTAACCATCCTAGCCTCGCTGGGGAGCTGTTTTTT
CASNHPSLAGELFF
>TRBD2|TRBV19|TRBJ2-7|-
TGTGCCAGTAGTATGACTAGCGGGAGTAACGAGCAGTACTTC
CASSMTSGSNEQYF
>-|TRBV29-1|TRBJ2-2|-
TGCAGCGTTCAAAGACGGGGGAACACCGGGGAGCTGTTTTTT
CSVQRRGNTGELFF
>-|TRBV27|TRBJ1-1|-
TGTGCCAGCCGAGTACGATTCCGGGAGACTGAAGCTTTCTTT
CASRVRFRETEAFF
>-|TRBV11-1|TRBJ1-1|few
TGTGCCAGCAGATCAAACAGGGACACTGAAGCTTTCTTT
CASRSNRDTEAFF
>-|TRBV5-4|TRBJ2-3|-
TGTGCCAGCAGCTTGGTTGGGAGAGGAAGCACAGATACGCAGTATTTT
CASSLVGRGSTDTQYF
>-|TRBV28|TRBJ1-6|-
TGTGCCAGCAGTTTGGGCCGCTCCTATAATTCACCCCTCCACTTT
CASSLGRSYNSPLHF
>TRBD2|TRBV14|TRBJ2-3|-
TGTGCCAGCAGCCGGGGAGGGAGAGTCAATACGCAGTATTTT
CASSRGGRVNTQYF
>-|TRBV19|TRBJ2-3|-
TGTGCCAGTAGTATGATGGGCGGTTTTAGCACAGATACGCAGTATTTT
CASSMMGGFSTDTQYF
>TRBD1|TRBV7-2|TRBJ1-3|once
TGTGCCAGCAGCTTAGCAGGGGGCTTCTCTGGAAACACCATATATTTT
CASSLAGGFSGNTIYF
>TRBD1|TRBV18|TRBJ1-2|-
TGTGCCAGCTCACCACTTTCGACAGGGGGTGAGGATGGCTACACCTTC
CASSPLSTGGEDGYTF
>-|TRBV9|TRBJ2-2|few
TGTGCCAGCAGCCCGATTCTGGCCACCGGGGAGCTGTTTTTT
CASSPILATGELFF
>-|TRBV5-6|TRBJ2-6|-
TGTGCCAGCAGCTTGGTATCGGGGGCTGGGGCCAACGTCCTGACTTTC
CASSLVSGAGANVLTF
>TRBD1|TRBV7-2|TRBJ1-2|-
TGTGCCAGCAGCTCGACTCCCAGGGGGTTCGCTGGCTACACCTTC
CASSSTPRGFAGYTF
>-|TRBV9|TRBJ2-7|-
TGTGCCAGCAGCGCTACCGTAGGAGGGGGAAACTACGAGCAGTACTTC
CASSATVGGGNYEQYF
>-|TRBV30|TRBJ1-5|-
TGTGCCTGGAGTAGGGGCAGCAATCAGCCCCAGCATTTT
CAWSRGSNQPQHF
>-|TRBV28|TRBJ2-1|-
TGTGCCAGCAGCCCCCAGGGACAACCGCCAAATGAGCAGTTCTTC
CASSPQGQPPNEQFF
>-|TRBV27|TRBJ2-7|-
TGTGCCAGCAGCAGATCAGGGTTGGTATCCTACGAGCAGTACTTC
CASSRSGLVSYEQYF